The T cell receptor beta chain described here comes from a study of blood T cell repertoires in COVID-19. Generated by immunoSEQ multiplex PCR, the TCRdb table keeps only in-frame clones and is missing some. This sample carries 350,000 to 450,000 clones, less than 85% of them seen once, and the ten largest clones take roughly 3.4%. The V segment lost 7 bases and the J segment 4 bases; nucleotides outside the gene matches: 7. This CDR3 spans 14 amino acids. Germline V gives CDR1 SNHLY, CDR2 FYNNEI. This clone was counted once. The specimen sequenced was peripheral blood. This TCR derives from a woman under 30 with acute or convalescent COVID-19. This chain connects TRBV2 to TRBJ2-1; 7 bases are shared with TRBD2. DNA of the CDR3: TGTGCCAGCAAGGGAGGGATGGCATACAATGAGCAGTTCTTC. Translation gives CASKGGMAYNEQFF.